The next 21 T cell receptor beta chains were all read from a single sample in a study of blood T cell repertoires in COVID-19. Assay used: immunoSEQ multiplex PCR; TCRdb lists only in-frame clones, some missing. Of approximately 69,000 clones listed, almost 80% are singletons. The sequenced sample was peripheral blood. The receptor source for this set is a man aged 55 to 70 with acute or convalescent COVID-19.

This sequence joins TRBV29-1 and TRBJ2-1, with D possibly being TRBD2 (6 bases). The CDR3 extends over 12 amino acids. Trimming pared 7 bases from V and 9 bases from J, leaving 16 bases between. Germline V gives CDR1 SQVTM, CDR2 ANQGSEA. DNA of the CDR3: TGCAGCGCTCCGGGGCCGGGGGTTGAGCAGTTCTTC. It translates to CSAPGPGVEQFF.

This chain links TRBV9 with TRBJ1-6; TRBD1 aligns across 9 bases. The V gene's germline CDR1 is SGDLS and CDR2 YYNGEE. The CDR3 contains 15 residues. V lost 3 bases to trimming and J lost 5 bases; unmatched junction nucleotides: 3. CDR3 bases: TGTGCCAGCAGCGGAGGACAGGGGAATAATTCACCCCTCCACTTT. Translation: CASSGGQGNNSPLHF.

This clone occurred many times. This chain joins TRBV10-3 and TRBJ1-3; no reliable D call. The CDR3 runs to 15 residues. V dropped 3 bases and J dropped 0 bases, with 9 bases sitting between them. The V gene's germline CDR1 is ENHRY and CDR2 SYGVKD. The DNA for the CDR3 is TGTGCCATCAGTGATGGCCCTCGCTCTGGAAACACCATATATTTT. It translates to CAISDGPRSGNTIYF.

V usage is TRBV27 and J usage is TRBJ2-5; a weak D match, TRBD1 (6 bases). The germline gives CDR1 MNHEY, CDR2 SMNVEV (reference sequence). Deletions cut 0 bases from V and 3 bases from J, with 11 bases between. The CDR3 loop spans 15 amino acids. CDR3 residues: CASSLSPTGKETQYF. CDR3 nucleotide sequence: TGTGCCAGCAGTTTATCTCCGACAGGAAAAGAGACCCAGTACTTC.

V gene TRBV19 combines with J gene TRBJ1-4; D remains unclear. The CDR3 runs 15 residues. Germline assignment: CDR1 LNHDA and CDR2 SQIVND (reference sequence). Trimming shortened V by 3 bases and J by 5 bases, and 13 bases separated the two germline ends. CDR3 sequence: CASSMSAEKNEKLFF. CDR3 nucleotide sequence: TGTGCCAGTAGTATGAGTGCGGAGAAGAATGAAAAACTGTTTTTT.

The CDR3 reads CASRLLADTQYF. CDR3 DNA sequence: TGTGCCAGCAGGTTGCTTGCAGATACGCAGTATTTT. The chain links TRBV5-5 to TRBJ2-3; D is unresolved. The length of the CDR3 is 12 residues. The germline CDR1 and CDR2 sequences are SGHKS and YYEKEE (reference sequence). Between the trimmed V and J ends, which lost 5 bases and 4 bases, there was a span of 8 bases.

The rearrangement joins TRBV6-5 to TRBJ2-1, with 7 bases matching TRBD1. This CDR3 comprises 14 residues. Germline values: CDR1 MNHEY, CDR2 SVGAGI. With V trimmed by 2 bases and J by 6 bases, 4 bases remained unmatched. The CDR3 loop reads CASSYMGQLNEQFF. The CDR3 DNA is TGTGCCAGCAGTTACATGGGACAGCTCAATGAGCAGTTCTTC.

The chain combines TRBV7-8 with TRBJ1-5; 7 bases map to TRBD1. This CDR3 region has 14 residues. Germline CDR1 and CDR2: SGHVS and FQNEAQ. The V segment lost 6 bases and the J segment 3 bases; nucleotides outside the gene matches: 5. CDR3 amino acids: CASSPGQVNQPQHF. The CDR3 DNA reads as TGTGCCAGCAGTCCTGGACAGGTCAATCAGCCCCAGCATTTT.

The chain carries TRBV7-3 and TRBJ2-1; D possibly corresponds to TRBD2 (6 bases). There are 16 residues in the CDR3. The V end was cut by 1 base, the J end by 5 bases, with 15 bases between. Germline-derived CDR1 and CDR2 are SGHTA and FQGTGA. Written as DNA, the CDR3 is TGTGCCAGCAGCTTAAGGGTAGCGGATACTAACAATGAGCAGTTCTTC. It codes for CASSLRVADTNNEQFF.

CDR3 in amino acids: CSVEGPGLTGGNQPQHF. In DNA, the CDR3 is TGCAGCGTTGAAGGCCCCGGGTTGACAGGGGGGAATCAGCCCCAGCATTTT. V and J are TRBV29-1 and TRBJ1-5, with 9 bases identical to TRBD1. Germline assignment: CDR1 SQVTM and CDR2 ANQGSEA. Germline trimming cut 1 base from V and 4 bases from J; bases unmatched to any gene: 11. The CDR3 has 17 residues.

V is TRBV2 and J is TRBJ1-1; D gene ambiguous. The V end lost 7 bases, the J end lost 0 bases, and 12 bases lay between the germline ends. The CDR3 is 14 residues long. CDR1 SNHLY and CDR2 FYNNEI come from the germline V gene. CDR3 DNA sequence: TGTGCCAGCACTGGACTGCTAATGAACACTGAAGCTTTCTTT. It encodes CASTGLLMNTEAFF.

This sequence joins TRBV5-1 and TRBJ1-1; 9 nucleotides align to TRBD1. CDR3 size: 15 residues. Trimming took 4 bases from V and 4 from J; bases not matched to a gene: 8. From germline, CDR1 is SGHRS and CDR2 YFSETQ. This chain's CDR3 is CASSPQGQGGTEAFF. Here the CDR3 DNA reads TGCGCCAGCAGCCCCCAGGGACAGGGAGGCACTGAAGCTTTCTTT. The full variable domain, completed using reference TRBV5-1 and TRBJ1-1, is KAGVTQTPRYLIKTRGQQVTLSCSPISGHRSVSWYQQTPGQGLQFLFEYFSETQRNKGNFPGRFSGRQFSNSRSEMNVSTLELGDSALYLCASSPQGQGGTEAFFGQGTRLTVV.

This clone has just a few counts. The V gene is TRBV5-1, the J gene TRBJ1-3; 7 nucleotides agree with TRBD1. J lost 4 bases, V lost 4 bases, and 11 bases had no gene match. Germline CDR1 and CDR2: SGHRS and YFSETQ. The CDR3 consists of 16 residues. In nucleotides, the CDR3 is TGCGCCAGCAGCCCGGCCTCAGGGGGATTCGGAAACACCATATATTTT. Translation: CASSPASGGFGNTIYF.

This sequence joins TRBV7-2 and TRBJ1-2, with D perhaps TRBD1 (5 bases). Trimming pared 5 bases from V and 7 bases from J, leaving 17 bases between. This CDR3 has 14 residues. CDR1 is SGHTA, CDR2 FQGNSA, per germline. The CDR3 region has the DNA TGTGCCAGCAGCAATACCGGGGCCGGGGGTGGCTACACCTTC. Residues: CASSNTGAGGGYTF.

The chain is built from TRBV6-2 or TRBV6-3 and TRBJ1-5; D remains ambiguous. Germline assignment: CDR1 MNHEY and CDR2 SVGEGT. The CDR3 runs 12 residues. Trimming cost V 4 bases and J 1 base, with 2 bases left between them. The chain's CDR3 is CASSLSNQPQHF. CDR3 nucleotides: TGTGCCAGCAGTTTAAGCAATCAGCCCCAGCATTTT.

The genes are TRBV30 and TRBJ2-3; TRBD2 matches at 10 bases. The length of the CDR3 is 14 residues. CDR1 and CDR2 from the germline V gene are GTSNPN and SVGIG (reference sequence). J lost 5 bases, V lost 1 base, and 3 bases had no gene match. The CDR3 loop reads CAWSERGGLDTQYF. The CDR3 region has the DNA TGTGCCTGGAGTGAGCGGGGGGGCCTAGATACGCAGTATTTT. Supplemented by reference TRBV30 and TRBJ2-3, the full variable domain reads SQTIHQWPATLVQPVGSPLSLECTVEGTSNPNLYWYRQAAGRGLQLLFYSVGIGQISSEVPQNLSASRPQDRQFILSSKKLLLSDSGFYLCAWSERGGLDTQYFGPGTRLTVL.

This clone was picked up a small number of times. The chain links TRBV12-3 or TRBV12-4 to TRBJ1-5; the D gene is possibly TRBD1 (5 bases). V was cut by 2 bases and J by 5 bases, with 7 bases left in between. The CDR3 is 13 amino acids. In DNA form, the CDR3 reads TGTGCCAGCAGTTTACGGGGGTATCAGCCCCAGCATTTT. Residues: CASSLRGYQPQHF.

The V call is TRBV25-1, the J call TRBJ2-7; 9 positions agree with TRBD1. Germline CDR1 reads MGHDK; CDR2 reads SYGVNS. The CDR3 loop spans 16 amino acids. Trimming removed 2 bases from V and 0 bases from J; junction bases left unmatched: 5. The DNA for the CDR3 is TGTGCCAGCAGTGAACTTGGACAGGGGCGCTCCTACGAGCAGTACTTC. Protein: CASSELGQGRSYEQYF.

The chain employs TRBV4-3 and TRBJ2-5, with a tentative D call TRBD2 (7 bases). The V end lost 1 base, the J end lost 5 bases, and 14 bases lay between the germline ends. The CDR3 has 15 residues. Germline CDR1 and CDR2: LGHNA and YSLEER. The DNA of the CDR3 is TGCGCCAGCAGCCAAGGTGGCGGGGGCGGGGAGACCCAGTACTTC. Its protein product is CASSQGGGGGETQYF.

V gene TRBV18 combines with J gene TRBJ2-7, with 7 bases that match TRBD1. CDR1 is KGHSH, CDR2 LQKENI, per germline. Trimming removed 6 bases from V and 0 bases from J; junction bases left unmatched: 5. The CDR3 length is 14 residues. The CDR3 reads CASSSGTASYEQYF. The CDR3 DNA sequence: TGTGCCAGCTCGTCCGGGACAGCCTCCTACGAGCAGTACTTC. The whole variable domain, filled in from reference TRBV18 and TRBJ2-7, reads NAGVMQNPRHLVRRRGQEARLRCSPMKGHSHVYWYRQLPEEGLKFMVYLQKENIIDESGMPKERFSAEFPKEGPSILRIQQVVRGDSAAYFCASSSGTASYEQYFGPGTRLTVT.

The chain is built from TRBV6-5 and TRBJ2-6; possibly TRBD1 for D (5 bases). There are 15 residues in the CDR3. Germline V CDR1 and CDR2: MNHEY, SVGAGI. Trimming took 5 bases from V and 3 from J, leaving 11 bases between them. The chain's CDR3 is CASSPTGDGANVLTF. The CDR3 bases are TGTGCCAGCAGTCCTACAGGAGATGGGGCCAACGTCCTGACTTTC.